This TCR beta chain was profiled in a study of cytomegalovirus exposure and HLA in healthy donors. This clone was detected only a few times. Trimming removed 6 bases from V and 4 bases from J; junction bases left unmatched: 14. This CDR3 contains 16 residues. CDR1 is SNHLY, CDR2 FYNNEI, per germline. 60 Vbeta and 13 Jbeta primers were used in PCR. Method: immunoSEQ multiplex PCR; TCRdb's copy keeps in-frame clones and lacks some. The table records about 120,000 clones, 75% to 80% of them present only once. The TCR was taken from a woman aged 40-49 years in good health and CMV-seropositive. Sequencing was carried out using PBMCs. V gene TRBV2 combines with J gene TRBJ2-7; 8 bases line up with TRBD2. In DNA form, the CDR3 reads TGTGCCAGCAGGAGGGTAGCGGGGAATTCCCCATACGAGCAGTACTTC. As protein: CASRRVAGNSPYEQYF.